What follows describes a single TCR beta chain. Its antigen is as yet unknown. The source of the sample is a study of siplizumab effects on memory and regulatory T cells. Study-wide points: The study found that mappable alloreactive CD4+ clones averaged roughly 70% Treg-derived with siplizumab and approximately 27% in controls.

The CDR3 is made up of 12 amino acids. Germline CDR1 and CDR2: SGHTA and FQGNSA. V was cut by 4 bases and J by 5 bases, with 8 bases left in between. Here immunoSEQ multiplex PCR was the method, and the copy in TCRdb shows in-frame clones only, minus some. Altogether 87,000 or so clones are present, over 80% being singletons, with the ten largest covering over 12%. The receptor was isolated from a human donor in good health. V usage is TRBV7-2 and J usage is TRBJ1-2; a weak D match, TRBD1 (5 bases). The sequencing sample was made of CD4+ T cells sorted from blood. The CDR3 region has the DNA TGTGCCAGCAGCTACTCAGGGTATGGCTACACCTTC. It specifies CASSYSGYGYTF.